The 26 T cell receptor beta chains given below trace back to one sample, sequenced in a study of T cells in Graves' hyperthyroidism and ophthalmopathy. Authors of the study amplified TCR beta CDR3 regions from RNA transcripts. The HTBI primer set drove a first-round RT-PCR of the TCR CDR3. One entry per CDR3 protein, called by TCRdb with MiXCR from the multiplex PCR reads. The table shows about 640,000 distinct CDR3 sequences, with around 20% occurring only once. Input material: blood. The receptors here all came from a man aged 30 to 45 with Graves' ophthalmopathy.

This clonotype was detected many times. J is TRBJ2-7 and V is TRBV11-2; 10 bases match TRBD2. The CDR3 is 19 amino acids. Germline V gene sequence: CDR1 SGHAT, CDR2 FQNNGV. J gave up 3 bases and V 1 base, and 15 bases lay outside the gene matches. The CDR3 reads CASSLVGFGGTSAYYEQYF. CDR3 bases: TGTGCCAGCAGCTTAGTTGGTTTCGGTGGGACTAGCGCCTACTACGAGCAGTACTTC.

The chain combines TRBV7-9 with TRBJ2-4; TRBD1 aligns across 11 bases. Looked up from germline, CDR1 is SEHNR and CDR2 is FQNEAQ (reference sequence). This CDR3 region has 15 residues. J was trimmed by 7 bases and V by 4 bases; bases with no gene match: 6. CDR3 bases: TGTGCCAGCAGCTCCGGACAGGGGGCTTTGAACATTCAGTACTTC. Its translation is CASSSGQGALNIQYF.

This clonotype was counted only a few times. The chain couples TRBV12-3 or TRBV12-4 to TRBJ2-2, with 13 bases aligning to TRBD2. After removal of 6 bases from V and 6 bases from J, the junction contained 7 bases not matched to a gene. This CDR3 has 16 residues. The CDR3: CASSKGLAGSAGELFF. Here the CDR3 DNA reads TGTGCCAGCAGCAAGGGACTAGCGGGGTCGGCCGGGGAGCTGTTTTTT.

The J gene is TRBJ1-2, the V gene TRBV28; D is unresolved. Trimming took off 3 bases at V and 4 bases at J, with 12 bases between the two ends. CDR1 and CDR2 from the germline V gene are MDHEN and SYDVKM. The CDR3 has 14 residues. The CDR3 loop reads CASSFLTELYGYTF. DNA for the CDR3: TGTGCCAGCAGTTTCCTTACAGAACTCTATGGCTACACCTTC.

CDR3 loop: CASRAGGLAGVDTQYF. The CDR3 coding sequence is TGTGCCAGCAGGGCAGGGGGACTAGCGGGAGTGGATACGCAGTATTTT. V is TRBV28 and J is TRBJ2-3; 14 bases map to TRBD2. The ends lost 6 bases at V and 6 bases at J; junction bases unmatched: 8. The CDR3 is 16 residues long. Germline lookup yields CDR1 MDHEN and CDR2 SYDVKM.

There are many counts of this clonotype. The chain combines TRBV20-1 with TRBJ2-5, with 11 bases lining up with TRBD2. Trimming cost V 5 bases and J 5 bases; bases outside gene matches: 4. This CDR3 contains 13 residues. From germline, CDR1 is DFQATT and CDR2 SNEGSKA (reference sequence). The CDR3 loop reads CSASGLAEETQYF. Here the CDR3 DNA reads TGCAGTGCTTCGGGACTAGCGGAGGAGACCCAGTACTTC.

The chain employs TRBV12-3 or TRBV12-4 and TRBJ2-3; D possibly corresponds to TRBD2 (6 bases). The CDR3 consists of 15 residues. Deletions cut 5 bases from V and 6 bases from J, with 18 bases between. The chain's CDR3 is CASSPGGDFWDTQYF. The CDR3 DNA reads TGTGCCAGCAGTCCAGGCGGGGACTTCTGGGATACGCAGTATTTT.

CDR3 sequence: CASSMDIREQFF. Written as DNA, the CDR3 is TGTGCCAGCAGCATGGATATCCGGGAGCAGTTCTTC. This rearrangement joins TRBV7-2 to TRBJ2-1; D not resolved. Trimming stripped 5 bases from V and 10 bases from J, with 12 bases between. This CDR3 region has 12 residues. Germline lookup yields CDR1 SGHTA and CDR2 FQGNSA.

In regard to this clonotype: A read error may be the cause here, since a much bigger clone is one base away. V and J are TRBV6-2 or TRBV6-3 and TRBJ2-3; no clear D. CDR1 is MNHEY and CDR2 is SVGEGT in the germline V gene. The V and J ends lost 6 bases and 1 base respectively, with 14 bases between them. CDR3 size: 15 residues. DNA of the CDR3: TGTGCCAGCAGCCAAACCGAGTCGGGCACAGATACGCAGTATTTT. Translation: CASSQTESGTDTQYF.

This clonotype was recorded a few times. V gene TRBV29-1 combines with J gene TRBJ2-1; D may be TRBD1 or TRBD2 (5 bases each). This CDR3 region has 17 residues. V lost 6 bases and J 5 bases, leaving 26 bases between the germline ends. CDR1 is SQVTM and CDR2 is ANQGSEA in the germline V gene. Here the CDR3 DNA reads TGCAGCGTGAACGGCGCCAAGGGGACGCGCCACAACAATGAGCAGTTCTTC. It translates to CSVNGAKGTRHNNEQFF.

This clonotype was observed a single time. This chain joins TRBV6-2 or TRBV6-3 and TRBJ2-1; 9 bases are shared with TRBD2. This CDR3 contains 16 residues. V gave up 4 bases and J gave up 2 bases; unmatched junction bases: 6. Germline V gene data show CDR1 as MNHEY and CDR2 as SVGEGT. CDR3 residues: CASSSESGRPYNEQFF. Written as DNA, the CDR3 is TGTGCCAGCAGTTCAGAAAGCGGGAGGCCCTACAATGAGCAGTTCTTC.

The sample holds a few counts of this clonotype. The V call is TRBV9, the J call TRBJ2-3; D may be TRBD2 (6 bases). Trimming left V 3 bases short and J 0 bases short, with 14 bases between. The CDR3 runs 16 residues. From germline, CDR1 is SGDLS and CDR2 YYNGEE. CDR3 in amino acids: CASSDPGTPSTDTQYF. DNA for the CDR3: TGTGCCAGCAGCGACCCCGGGACTCCTAGCACAGATACGCAGTATTTT.

Only a few counts were recorded for this clonotype. The rearrangement uses TRBV6-1 and TRBJ2-1, with 8 bases matching TRBD1. Germline CDR1 MNHNS, CDR2 SASEGT. The CDR3 sequence is 17 residues long. Germline trimming cut 5 bases from V and 0 bases from J; bases unmatched to any gene: 9. CDR3 DNA: TGTGCCAGCAGTTCCCTGAGGACAGGGAGCTCCTACAATGAGCAGTTCTTC. Its translation is CASSSLRTGSSYNEQFF.

V usage is TRBV30 and J usage is TRBJ2-2; 9 positions match TRBD2. After removal of 3 bases from V and 4 bases from J, the junction contained 9 bases not matched to a gene. Looked up from germline, CDR1 is GTSNPN and CDR2 is SVGIG (reference sequence). The CDR3 covers 16 residues. CDR3: CAWSRAGGPGTGELFF. In nucleotides, the CDR3 is TGTGCCTGGAGCCGGGCGGGAGGGCCCGGCACCGGGGAGCTGTTTTTT.

The CDR3 nucleotides read TGTGCCAGCAGTTACCCGGGAAAGGAGTTCTTC. It codes for CASSYPGKEFF. The gene calls are TRBV6-2 or TRBV6-3 and TRBJ2-1; tentative D call: TRBD2 (5 bases). Germline V gene data show CDR1 as MNHEY and CDR2 as SVGEGT. The CDR3 is 11 residues long. The germline V and J ends were trimmed by 2 bases and 14 bases, with 10 bases remaining between them.

V usage is TRBV29-1 and J usage is TRBJ2-7; maybe TRBD2 (6 bases). Trimming took 2 bases from V and 1 from J, leaving 15 bases between them. CDR3 length: 15 amino acids. Germline V gene lookup returns CDR1 SQVTM and CDR2 ANQGSEA. CDR3 residues: CSVEFMGEASYEQYF. CDR3 bases: TGCAGCGTTGAATTCATGGGGGAGGCATCCTACGAGCAGTACTTC.

The chain combines TRBV6-2 or TRBV6-3 with TRBJ1-4; a weak D match, TRBD1 (6 bases). The germline V gene encodes CDR1 MNHEY and CDR2 SVGEGT. V was cut by 6 bases and J by 6 bases, with 17 bases left in between. The CDR3 contains 15 residues. Here the CDR3 DNA reads TGTGCCAGCAGGAACGCCGGGACAAACTATGAAAAACTGTTTTTT. This sequence encodes CASRNAGTNYEKLFF.

The chain combines TRBV6-1 with TRBJ1-5; D call uncertain. Looked up from germline, CDR1 is MNHNS and CDR2 is SASEGT. CDR3 length: 13 residues. Trimming pared 4 bases from V and 3 bases from J, leaving 7 bases between. This chain's CDR3 is CASSAVTNQPQHF. CDR3 DNA sequence: TGTGCCAGCAGTGCAGTTACCAATCAGCCCCAGCATTTT.

The chain recombines TRBV6-1 with TRBJ1-5; D might be TRBD1 (6 bases). Trimming removed 7 bases at V and 4 bases at J, with 20 bases between. CDR1 MNHNS and CDR2 SASEGT come from the germline V gene. This CDR3 is 16 amino acids long. CDR3 in amino acids: CASTHNHRVINQPQHF. CDR3 DNA: TGTGCCAGCACTCATAATCACAGGGTGATAAATCAGCCCCAGCATTTT.

The table lists this clonotype with many counts. The rearrangement joins TRBV28 to TRBJ1-5; possibly TRBD1 for D (5 bases). Germline values: CDR1 MDHEN, CDR2 SYDVKM. V gave up 2 bases and J gave up 7 bases, with 9 bases separating them. The CDR3 contains 13 residues. CDR3 DNA sequence: TGTGCCAGCAGTTTAGAGGGGATGCAGCCCCAGCATTTT. This translates into CASSLEGMQPQHF.

The chain joins TRBV20-1 to TRBJ1-2; TRBD1 matches 7 bases. Germline CDR1 reads DFQATT; CDR2 reads SNEGSKA (reference sequence). The CDR3 sequence is 13 residues long. The junction had 6 bases not matched to a gene; V was cut back by 4 bases and J by 4 bases. CDR3 sequence: CSATKGASYGYTF. As DNA, the CDR3 is TGCAGTGCTACCAAGGGGGCATCCTATGGCTACACCTTC.

The chain has TRBV27 and TRBJ2-1; maybe TRBD1 (5 bases). The germline V gene encodes CDR1 MNHEY and CDR2 SMNVEV (reference sequence). Trimming removed 5 bases at V and 6 bases at J, with 14 bases between. CDR3 length: 14 amino acids. The CDR3 DNA reads TGTGCCAGCAGTGAGGACATCGGCCCCAATGAGCAGTTCTTC. This gives the protein CASSEDIGPNEQFF.

The CDR3 spells CASTAPRGDNEKLFF. The CDR3 region has the DNA TGTGCCAGCACGGCCCCCCGGGGTGATAATGAAAAACTGTTTTTT. The chain is built from TRBV6-2 or TRBV6-3 and TRBJ1-4; D remains ambiguous. The CDR3 is 15 amino acids. Germline CDR1 MNHEY, CDR2 SVGEGT. V lost 7 bases, J lost 4 bases, and 16 bases lay in between.

This chain uses TRBV20-1 with TRBJ2-2, with 16 bases fitting TRBD2. Germline lookup yields CDR1 DFQATT and CDR2 SNEGSKA (reference sequence). This CDR3 contains 20 residues. The V segment lost 3 bases and the J segment 2 bases; nucleotides outside the gene matches: 12. CDR3 protein: CSAREGLAGGLGLNTGELFF. The CDR3 bases are TGCAGTGCTAGGGAGGGACTAGCGGGAGGGCTGGGGCTTAACACCGGGGAGCTGTTTTTT.

This chain uses TRBV12-3 or TRBV12-4 with TRBJ2-2, with D tentatively TRBD1 or TRBD2 (5 bases each). The CDR3 consists of 14 residues. The germline V and J ends were trimmed by 2 bases and 7 bases, with 11 bases remaining between them. CDR3 loop: CASSLMGEHGELFF. The CDR3 DNA is TGTGCCAGCAGTTTAATGGGGGAGCACGGGGAGCTGTTTTTT.

The genes are TRBV5-1 and TRBJ2-5; 9 positions agree with TRBD1. Germline-derived CDR1 and CDR2 are SGHRS and YFSETQ. This CDR3 has 14 amino acids. The junction had 2 bases not matched to a gene; V was cut back by 1 base and J by 4 bases. CDR3: CASSLQDRGETQYF. The CDR3 DNA reads TGCGCCAGCAGCTTGCAGGACAGGGGAGAGACCCAGTACTTC. The full variable domain, in which reference TRBV5-1 and TRBJ2-5 provide the parts outside the CDR3, is KAGVTQTPRYLIKTRGQQVTLSCSPISGHRSVSWYQQTPGQGLQFLFEYFSETQRNKGNFPGRFSGRQFSNSRSEMNVSTLELGDSALYLCASSLQDRGETQYFGPGTRLLVL.